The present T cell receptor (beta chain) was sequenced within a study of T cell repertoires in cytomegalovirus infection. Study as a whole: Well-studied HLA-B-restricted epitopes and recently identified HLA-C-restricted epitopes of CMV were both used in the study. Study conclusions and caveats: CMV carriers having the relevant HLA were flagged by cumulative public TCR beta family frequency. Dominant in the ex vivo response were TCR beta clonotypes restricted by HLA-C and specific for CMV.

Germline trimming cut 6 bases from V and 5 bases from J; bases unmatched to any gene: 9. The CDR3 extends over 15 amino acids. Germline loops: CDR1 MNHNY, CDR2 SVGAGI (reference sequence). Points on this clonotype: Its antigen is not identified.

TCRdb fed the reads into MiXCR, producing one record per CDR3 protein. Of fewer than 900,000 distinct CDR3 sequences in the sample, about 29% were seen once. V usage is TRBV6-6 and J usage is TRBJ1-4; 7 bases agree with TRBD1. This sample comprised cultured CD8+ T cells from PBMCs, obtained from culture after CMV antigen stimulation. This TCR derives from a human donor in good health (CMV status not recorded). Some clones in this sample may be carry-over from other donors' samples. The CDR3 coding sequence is TGTGCCAGCAGACCCCAACAGGGGCGAAATGAAAAACTGTTTTTT. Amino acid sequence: CASRPQQGRNEKLFF.